This entry is about one T cell receptor (beta chain). Its antigen is not known. Unmatched junction bases numbered 10, after V lost 2 bases and J lost 2 bases. Germline-derived CDR1 and CDR2 are LGHNT and FRNRAP. This CDR3 spans 17 amino acids. The primer mix had 60 Vbeta and 13 Jbeta primers. Sequencing used immunoSEQ multiplex PCR; TCRdb keeps in-frame clones, though not all of them. This sample carries some 160,000 clones, with 2% to 2.5% going to the ten biggest clones. The data were taken from a study of cytomegalovirus exposure and HLA in healthy donors. Study in general: Roughly 85 million unique TCRs from HLA-typed donors were held in an early release of data. The study's findings and limits: Some TCR beta chains (around 180 of them) were listed as cytomegalovirus-associated.

The chain links TRBV12-5 to TRBJ2-3, with 7 bases identical to TRBD2. This receptor was identified in a man aged 30 to 39 in good health and CMV-seronegative. Sequencing was done on a sample of PBMCs. The CDR3 protein is CASGLPLFGGDTDTQYF. The CDR3 nucleotides are TGTGCTAGTGGTTTGCCCCTTTTTGGGGGGGACACAGATACGCAGTATTTT. Drawing the rest from reference TRBV12-5 and TRBJ2-3, the complete variable domain is DARVTQTPRHKVTEMGQEVTMRCQPILGHNTVFWYRQTMMQGLELLAYFRNRAPLDDSGMPKDRFSAEMPDATLATLKIQPSEPRDSAVYFCASGLPLFGGDTDTQYFGPGTRLTVL.